The present TCR beta chain was sequenced within a study of beta chain features in type 1 diabetes. As for the study in general: Patient and healthy donor groups were alike in age, gender and cell yields. All samples yielded about 100 million examined sorted cells. Study observations and caveats: Among all four CD4+ subsets, Type 1 diabetes patients had TCRB CDR3s that were moderately but significantly shorter.

The CDR3 has 13 residues. The V and J ends lost 8 bases and 5 bases, in that order; junction bases with no gene match: 9. CDR1 LNHDA and CDR2 SQIVND come from the germline V gene (reference sequence). A word on this clone: The antigen remains undetermined.

Purity exceeding 95% was reached by all sorted populations. What was sequenced were expressed TCRB transcripts, since all of the isolated RNA had been reverse transcribed. Naive, central memory and regulatory T cell samples averaged roughly 3.6 million immunoSEQ reads each. Here immunoSEQ multiplex PCR was the method, and the copy in TCRdb shows in-frame clones only, minus some. The sample lists more than 550,000 clones, over 12% occurring once. The sample taken for sequencing was naive CD4+ T cells from blood. This receptor was identified in a man aged 18 to 29 with type 1 diabetes. The chain links TRBV19 to TRBJ2-7, with TRBD1 matching 7 bases. CDR3 in DNA: TGTGCCAGTTCGGACAGGAAAAACGACGAGCAGTACTTC. It codes for CASSDRKNDEQYF.